This T cell receptor (beta chain) was identified during a study of technical replicates of blood from several donors. Assay: immunoSEQ multiplex PCR; the TCRdb copy retains only in-frame clones and omits some. The repertoire includes more than 90,000 clones, approximately 95% of them detected once, and approximately 0.22% sits in the top ten. Trimming left V 8 bases short and J 1 base short, with 9 bases between. From germline, CDR1 is SEHNR and CDR2 FQNEAQ (reference sequence). The CDR3 length is 13 residues. J is TRBJ1-5 and V is TRBV7-9; D is unresolved. The sequence was collected from a human donor in good health. Sequences were obtained from T cells isolated from PBMCs. DNA for the CDR3: TGTGCCAGCCCCCGGGTGAGCAATCAGCCCCAGCATTTT. It encodes CASPRVSNQPQHF.